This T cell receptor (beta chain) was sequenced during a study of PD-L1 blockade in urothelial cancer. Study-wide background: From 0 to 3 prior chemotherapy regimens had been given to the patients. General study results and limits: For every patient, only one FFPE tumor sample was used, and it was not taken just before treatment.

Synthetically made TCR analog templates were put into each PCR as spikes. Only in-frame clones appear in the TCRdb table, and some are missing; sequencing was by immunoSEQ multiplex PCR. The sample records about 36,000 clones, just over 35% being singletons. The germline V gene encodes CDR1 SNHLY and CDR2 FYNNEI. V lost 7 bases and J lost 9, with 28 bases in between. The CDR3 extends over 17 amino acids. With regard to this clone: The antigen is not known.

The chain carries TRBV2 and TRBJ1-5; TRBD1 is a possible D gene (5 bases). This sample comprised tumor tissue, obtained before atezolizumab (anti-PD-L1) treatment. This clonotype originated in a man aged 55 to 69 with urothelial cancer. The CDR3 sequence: CASTPRRVSKGARPQHF. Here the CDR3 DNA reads TGTGCCAGCACCCCTCGCAGGGTAAGTAAAGGGGCTCGGCCCCAGCATTTT.